The 31 T cell receptor beta chains reported below all come from one sample, sequenced in a study of T cell changes during pregnancy in multiple sclerosis. Assay used: immunoSEQ multiplex PCR; TCRdb lists only in-frame clones, some missing. The sample lists about 47,000 clones; about 92% were seen once. Here the sequenced sample was peripheral blood, taken in the third trimester of pregnancy. Receptors originate from a female donor with multiple sclerosis, enrolled in a pregnancy study.

The CDR3: CAWTVQGANEQYF. Written as DNA, the CDR3 is TGTGCCTGGACGGTCCAGGGGGCTAACGAGCAGTACTTC. The chain is built from TRBV30 and TRBJ2-7; 8 bases fit TRBD1. Per germline, CDR1 GTSNPN and CDR2 SVGIG (reference sequence). With 4 bases clipped from V and 5 bases from J, the junction kept 7 bases outside the gene matches. The CDR3 covers 13 residues.

The chain links TRBV18 to TRBJ2-7, with 11 bases that match TRBD1. The CDR3 extends over 16 amino acids. The V segment lost 4 bases and the J segment 5 bases; nucleotides outside the gene matches: 10. Germline V gene lookup returns CDR1 KGHSH and CDR2 LQKENI. CDR3 residues: CASSLSRDRGVHEQYF. The DNA for the CDR3 is TGTGCCAGCTCACTCAGCCGGGACAGGGGGGTCCACGAGCAGTACTTC.

The chain uses TRBV5-1 and TRBJ2-1; TRBD1 is a possible D gene (5 bases). Germline V gene data show CDR1 as SGHRS and CDR2 as YFSETQ. The CDR3 sequence is 15 residues long. Trimming removed 6 bases at V and 0 bases at J, with 13 bases between. The chain's CDR3 is CASIRGGDSYNEQFF. CDR3 DNA sequence: TGCGCCAGCATTAGGGGCGGAGACTCCTACAATGAGCAGTTCTTC.

The rearrangement joins TRBV25-1 to TRBJ1-2; 9 bases align to TRBD1. Germline-derived CDR1 and CDR2 are MGHDK and SYGVNS. Trimming cost V 6 bases and J 7 bases; bases outside gene matches: 6. The CDR3 has 13 amino acids. CDR3: CASRLGTGSGYTF. The CDR3 DNA follows: TGTGCCAGCAGGTTAGGGACAGGGAGTGGCTACACCTTC.

The chain uses TRBV6-4 and TRBJ2-1; 7 nucleotides match TRBD2. Trimming took 0 bases from V and 4 from J; bases not matched to a gene: 3. The CDR3 covers 15 residues. Germline V gives CDR1 MRHNA, CDR2 SNTAGT. This CDR3 is CASSDSTGGYNEQFF. The CDR3, as DNA: TGTGCCAGCAGTGACTCAACGGGAGGATACAATGAGCAGTTCTTC.

This clone was seen once. The chain carries TRBV5-1 and TRBJ2-1; TRBD1 is a possible D gene (5 bases). This CDR3 is built from 16 residues. V was clipped by 0 bases and J by 2 bases, with 12 bases between them. Germline-derived CDR1 and CDR2 are SGHRS and YFSETQ. CDR3 bases: TGCGCCAGCAGCTTGGTGGTCAGGGAAGCCTACAATGAGCAGTTCTTC. This gives the protein CASSLVVREAYNEQFF.

The chain combines TRBV7-2 with TRBJ2-5; 10 bases fit TRBD2. J lost 14 bases, V lost 3 bases, and 9 bases had no gene match. The CDR3 covers 13 residues. CDR1 and CDR2 from the germline V gene are SGHTA and FQGNSA. CDR3 amino acids: CASSFQPSGSSYF. The CDR3 nucleotides read TGTGCCAGCAGCTTCCAACCTAGCGGGAGTAGCTACTTC.

The chain has TRBV6-5 and TRBJ2-7; possibly TRBD2 for D (7 bases). Trimming stripped 7 bases from V and 3 bases from J, with 16 bases between. The CDR3 consists of 14 residues. Germline V gene sequence: CDR1 MNHEY, CDR2 SVGAGI. The CDR3 is CASTEPGGHYEQYF. In nucleotides, the CDR3 is TGTGCCAGCACCGAGCCCGGGGGGCACTACGAGCAGTACTTC.

In this sample, this clone turned up once. V is TRBV5-1 and J is TRBJ2-2; the D is unclear. Germline values: CDR1 SGHRS, CDR2 YFSETQ. The ends were cut back, 0 bases at V and 8 bases at J, with 23 bases in the middle. The CDR3 contains 18 residues. CDR3 sequence: CASSLENRDLLGTGELFF. The CDR3 region has the DNA TGCGCCAGCAGCTTGGAGAACAGAGACCTGCTGGGTACTGGGGAGCTGTTTTTT.

This chain links TRBV28 with TRBJ1-1; no reliable D call. The V end was cut by 2 bases, the J end by 3 bases, with 7 bases between. From germline, CDR1 is MDHEN and CDR2 SYDVKM. The CDR3 sequence is 13 residues long. The CDR3 loop is CASSLNRDTEAFF. In nucleotides, the CDR3 is TGTGCCAGCAGTTTAAACCGGGACACTGAAGCTTTCTTT.

The V gene is TRBV9, the J gene TRBJ1-1, with D possibly matching TRBD1 (6 bases). The CDR3 sequence is 18 residues long. The V gene lost 0 bases and the J gene lost 9 bases, with 27 bases spanning the gap. Germline V lookup: CDR1 SGDLS, CDR2 YYNGEE. DNA of the CDR3: TGTGCCAGCAGCGTAGGCCAGGGGTCGGGTGGGCTTAGGGCTCAAGCTTTCTTT. Translation gives CASSVGQGSGGLRAQAFF.

This clone was seen more than once but under ten times. The chain joins TRBV19 to TRBJ2-7, with D possibly being TRBD1 (5 bases). Germline CDR1 reads LNHDA; CDR2 reads SQIVND (reference sequence). This CDR3 is 14 amino acids long. V lost 3 bases and J 3 bases, leaving 12 bases between the germline ends. This CDR3 is CASSMTTENYEQYF. CDR3 DNA: TGTGCCAGTAGTATGACGACAGAGAACTACGAGCAGTACTTC.

The chain joins TRBV7-2 to TRBJ1-2; 11 bases map to TRBD1. This CDR3 is built from 15 residues. Germline V CDR1 and CDR2: SGHTA, FQGNSA. Trimming cost V 4 bases and J 2 bases; bases outside gene matches: 3. CDR3 DNA sequence: TGTGCCAGCAGCTCAGGGACAGGGGGGAACTATGGCTACACCTTC. Translating gives CASSSGTGGNYGYTF.

The chain uses TRBV29-1 and TRBJ2-7, with D maybe TRBD2 (5 bases). V gave up 6 bases and J gave up 4 bases, with 13 bases separating them. This CDR3 spans 12 amino acids. CDR1 SQVTM and CDR2 ANQGSEA come from the germline V gene. The CDR3 region is CSVAEGFYEQYF. CDR3 nucleotides: TGCAGCGTAGCGGAAGGGTTTTACGAGCAGTACTTC.

The chain uses TRBV25-1 and TRBJ2-1; 12 bases match TRBD1. The CDR3 is 16 residues long. V gave up 5 bases and J gave up 7 bases; unmatched junction bases: 9. Germline CDR1 reads MGHDK; CDR2 reads SYGVNS. The DNA for the CDR3 is TGTGCCAGCAGTTTGGGGACAGGGGGCTTTAAGAATGAGCAGTTCTTC. Protein: CASSLGTGGFKNEQFF. The variable domain in full, with the rest retrieved from reference TRBV25-1 and TRBJ2-1, is EADIYQTPRYLVIGTGKKITLECSQTMGHDKMYWYQQDPGMELHLIHYSYGVNSTEKGDLSSESTVSRIRTEHFPLTLESARPSHTSQYLCASSLGTGGFKNEQFFGPGTRLTVL.

This rearrangement joins TRBV10-2 to TRBJ1-1; D perhaps matches TRBD1 (6 bases). The germline V and J ends were trimmed by 3 bases and 6 bases, with 14 bases remaining between them. Germline CDR1 is WSHSY and CDR2 is SAAADI. This CDR3 comprises 14 residues. The DNA of the CDR3 is TGCGCCAGCAGTGAATCAGACAGGCGGTCTGAAGCTTTCTTT. Its translation: CASSESDRRSEAFF.

The chain recombines TRBV2 with TRBJ2-2; 7 bases line up with TRBD2. The trim removed 3 bases at V and 4 bases at J, leaving 2 bases unmatched. The CDR3 loop spans 14 amino acids. Germline-derived CDR1 and CDR2 are SNHLY and FYNNEI. The CDR3: CASSEGLPTGELFF. CDR3 coding DNA: TGTGCCAGCAGTGAGGGACTACCCACCGGGGAGCTGTTTTTT.

The chain links TRBV7-9 to TRBJ1-1, with D possibly being TRBD1 (5 bases). Germline V lookup: CDR1 SEHNR, CDR2 FQNEAQ (reference sequence). Deletions cut 7 bases from V and 1 base from J, with 10 bases between. The CDR3 spans 13 residues. CDR3 loop: CASNSGANTEAFF. The CDR3, as DNA: TGTGCCAGCAACAGCGGGGCGAACACTGAAGCTTTCTTT.

The chain links TRBV28 to TRBJ2-5, with 9 positions matching TRBD1. There are 13 residues in the CDR3. The V segment lost 2 bases and the J segment 6 bases; nucleotides outside the gene matches: 1. From germline, CDR1 is MDHEN and CDR2 SYDVKM. The CDR3 region is CASSLGTGKTQYF. CDR3 DNA sequence: TGTGCCAGCAGTTTAGGGACAGGGAAGACCCAGTACTTC.

A few counts support this clone. This chain connects TRBV7-6 to TRBJ1-5, with a weak D call TRBD1 (5 bases). The V and J ends lost 5 bases and 4 bases respectively, with 12 bases between them. Looked up from germline, CDR1 is SGHVS and CDR2 is FNYEAQ. CDR3 length: 14 residues. The CDR3 loop is CASSLEDNNQPQHF. CDR3 sequence (DNA): TGTGCCAGCAGCCTAGAGGACAATAATCAGCCCCAGCATTTT.

This sequence joins TRBV6-5 and TRBJ2-7, with TRBD2 as a possible D gene (6 bases). The CDR3 length is 14 residues. V was shortened by 5 bases and J by 5 bases, with 16 bases between the two germline ends. Germline-derived CDR1 and CDR2 are MNHEY and SVGAGI. The CDR3 nucleotides are TGTGCCAGCAGTGAAACTAGCTTTGGGCACGAGCAGTACTTC. Translating gives CASSETSFGHEQYF.

CDR3 sequence: CASSLPSGSSYNEQFF. CDR3 coding DNA: TGTGCCAGCAGCTTACCTAGCGGGAGCTCCTACAATGAGCAGTTCTTC. The chain is built from TRBV13 and TRBJ2-1; 10 bases fit TRBD2. Germline V gene data show CDR1 as PRHDT and CDR2 as FYEKMQ (reference sequence). The V segment lost 2 bases and the J segment 0 bases; nucleotides outside the gene matches: 1. There are 16 residues in the CDR3.

The chain uses TRBV21-1 and TRBJ1-1; the DNA was not compared with TRBD1, the D call given in the table. TRBV21-1 represents a pseudogene. The CDR3 is made up of 17 amino acids. CDR3 sequence (DNA): TGTGCCAGCAGCAAACCGGGACAGGGTTATGAGGACACTGAAGCTTTCTTT. Protein sequence: CASSKPGQGYEDTEAFF.

The V gene is TRBV19, the J gene TRBJ2-5; no clear D. The CDR3 sequence is 14 residues long. Germline V gene data show CDR1 as LNHDA and CDR2 as SQIVND (reference sequence). V was cut by 3 bases and J by 5 bases, with 13 bases left in between. The CDR3 coding sequence is TGTGCCAGTAGTATTTCGGTAGCCAGCGAGACCCAGTACTTC. It encodes CASSISVASETQYF.

V and J are TRBV11-2 and TRBJ2-3; no clear D gene. The CDR3 loop spans 15 amino acids. CDR1 and CDR2 from the germline V gene are SGHAT and FQNNGV. V lost 5 bases, J lost 2 bases, and 14 bases lay in between. The CDR3 is CASSGQNSPTDTQYF. CDR3 DNA: TGTGCCAGCAGCGGCCAAAATAGCCCCACAGATACGCAGTATTTT.

This chain links TRBV15 with TRBJ1-1; D is possibly TRBD1 (5 bases). CDR3 size: 15 residues. Looked up from germline, CDR1 is LNHNV and CDR2 is YYDKDF (reference sequence). Trimming stripped 0 bases from V and 1 base from J, with 9 bases between. The CDR3 reads CATSRDWGGNTEAFF. CDR3 coding DNA: TGTGCCACCAGCAGAGATTGGGGGGGGAACACTGAAGCTTTCTTT.

The chain has TRBV28 and TRBJ1-2; 8 bases match TRBD1. Germline lookup yields CDR1 MDHEN and CDR2 SYDVKM. V lost 6 bases and J lost 8; bases outside the gene matches: 8. The CDR3 runs 13 residues. CDR3 residues: CASSGQGTSGYTF. For the CDR3, the DNA is TGTGCCAGCAGCGGACAGGGTACGTCGGGCTACACCTTC.

V usage is TRBV7-9 and J usage is TRBJ2-3; the D is unclear. V gave up 4 bases and J gave up 6 bases, with 8 bases separating them. The V gene's germline CDR1 is SEHNR and CDR2 FQNEAQ (reference sequence). CDR3 length equals 12 residues. The DNA for the CDR3 is TGTGCCAGCAGCTCGGGTGGGGATACGCAGTATTTT. Amino acid sequence: CASSSGGDTQYF.

The CDR3: CASSSSGTGEQYF. CDR3 DNA sequence: TGTGCCAGCAGTTCTAGCGGCACGGGCGAGCAGTACTTC. The chain has TRBV6-5 and TRBJ2-7; 7 positions agree with TRBD2. The CDR3 is made up of 13 amino acids. With 4 bases clipped from V and 6 bases from J, the junction kept 6 bases outside the gene matches. Germline CDR1 and CDR2: MNHEY and SVGAGI.

This clone was seen just once. CDR3 bases: TGTGCCAGTAGTGGGTTAGCGGGAGGGAAAAGCTACGAGCAGTACTTC. Protein sequence: CASSGLAGGKSYEQYF. The rearrangement joins TRBV19 to TRBJ2-7; TRBD2 matches at 11 bases. The CDR3 consists of 16 residues. Germline V lookup: CDR1 LNHDA, CDR2 SQIVND (reference sequence). The junction had 9 bases not matched to a gene; V was cut back by 5 bases and J by 3 bases.

This chain connects TRBV12-1 to TRBJ2-1; the table names TRBD2, a call not compared with the DNA. TRBV12-1 is noted as a pseudogene. CDR3 length equals 14 residues. The CDR3: CASSSRLAGNEQFF. As DNA, the CDR3 is TGTGCCAGCAGCTCCCGACTAGCAGGCAATGAGCAGTTCTTC.